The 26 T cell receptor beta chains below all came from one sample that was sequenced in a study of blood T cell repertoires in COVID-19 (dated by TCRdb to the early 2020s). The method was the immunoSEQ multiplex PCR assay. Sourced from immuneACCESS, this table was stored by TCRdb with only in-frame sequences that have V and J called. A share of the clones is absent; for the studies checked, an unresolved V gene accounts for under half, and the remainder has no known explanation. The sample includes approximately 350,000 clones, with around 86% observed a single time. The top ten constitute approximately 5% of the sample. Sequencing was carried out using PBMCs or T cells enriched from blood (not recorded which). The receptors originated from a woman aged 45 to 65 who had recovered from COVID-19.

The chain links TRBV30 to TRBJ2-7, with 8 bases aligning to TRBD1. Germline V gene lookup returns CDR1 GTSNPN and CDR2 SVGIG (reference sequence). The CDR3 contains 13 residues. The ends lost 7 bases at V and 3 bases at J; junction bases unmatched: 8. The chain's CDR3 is CASQGQVNYEQYF. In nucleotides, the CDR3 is TGTGCCTCGCAGGGACAGGTGAACTACGAGCAGTACTTC.

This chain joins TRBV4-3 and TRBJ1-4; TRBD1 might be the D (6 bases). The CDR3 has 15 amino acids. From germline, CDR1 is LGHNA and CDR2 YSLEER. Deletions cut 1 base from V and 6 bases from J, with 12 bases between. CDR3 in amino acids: CASSQVGGGYEKLFF. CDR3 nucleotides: TGCGCCAGCAGCCAAGTGGGGGGGGGCTATGAAAAACTGTTTTTT.

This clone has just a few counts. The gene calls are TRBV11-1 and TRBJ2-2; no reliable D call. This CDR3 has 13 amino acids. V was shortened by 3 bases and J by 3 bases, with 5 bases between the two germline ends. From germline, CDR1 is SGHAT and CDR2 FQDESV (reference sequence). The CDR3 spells CASSFSYTGELFF. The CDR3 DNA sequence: TGTGCCAGCAGCTTTTCGTACACCGGGGAGCTGTTTTTT.

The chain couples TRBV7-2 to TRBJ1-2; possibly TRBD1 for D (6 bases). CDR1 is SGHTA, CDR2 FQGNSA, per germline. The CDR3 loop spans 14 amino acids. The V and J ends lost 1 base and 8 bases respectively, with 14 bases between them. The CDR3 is CASSLGLGARGYTF. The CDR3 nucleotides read TGTGCCAGCAGCTTAGGTCTGGGGGCGAGGGGCTACACCTTC.

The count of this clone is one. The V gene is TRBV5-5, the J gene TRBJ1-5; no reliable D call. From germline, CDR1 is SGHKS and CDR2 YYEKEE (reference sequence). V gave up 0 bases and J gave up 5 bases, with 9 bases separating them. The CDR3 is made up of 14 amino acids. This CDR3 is CASSLAENHQPQHF. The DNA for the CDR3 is TGTGCCAGCAGCTTGGCAGAAAATCATCAGCCCCAGCATTTT.

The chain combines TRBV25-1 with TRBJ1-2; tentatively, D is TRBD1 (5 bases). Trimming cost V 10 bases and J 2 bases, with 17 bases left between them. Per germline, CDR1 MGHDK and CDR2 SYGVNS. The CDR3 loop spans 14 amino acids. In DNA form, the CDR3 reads TGTGCCACCCGGCAGGAGGGGTCGAACTATGGCTACACCTTC. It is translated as CATRQEGSNYGYTF.

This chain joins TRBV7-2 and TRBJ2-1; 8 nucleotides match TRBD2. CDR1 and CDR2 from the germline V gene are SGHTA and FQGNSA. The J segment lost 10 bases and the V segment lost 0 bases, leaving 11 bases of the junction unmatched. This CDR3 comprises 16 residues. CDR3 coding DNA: TGTGCCAGCAGCTTAGCCGACGGGAGGGCAGGAAGCGAGCAGTTCTTC. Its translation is CASSLADGRAGSEQFF.

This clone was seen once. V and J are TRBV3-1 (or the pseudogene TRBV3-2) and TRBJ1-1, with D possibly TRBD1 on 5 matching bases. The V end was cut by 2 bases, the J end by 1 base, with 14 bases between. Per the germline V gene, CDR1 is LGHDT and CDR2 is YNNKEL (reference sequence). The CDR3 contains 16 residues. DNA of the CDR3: TGTGCCAGCAGCCAATTGAGATCTACAGGGAACACTGAAGCTTTCTTT. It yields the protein CASSQLRSTGNTEAFF.

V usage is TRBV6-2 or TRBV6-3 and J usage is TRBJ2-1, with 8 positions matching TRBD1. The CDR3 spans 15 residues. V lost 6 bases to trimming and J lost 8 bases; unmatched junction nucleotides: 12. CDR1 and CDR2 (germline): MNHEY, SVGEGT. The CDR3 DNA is TGTGCCAGCAGCCCCTCCCGGACAGGGCTCGATGAGCAGTTCTTC. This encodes CASSPSRTGLDEQFF.

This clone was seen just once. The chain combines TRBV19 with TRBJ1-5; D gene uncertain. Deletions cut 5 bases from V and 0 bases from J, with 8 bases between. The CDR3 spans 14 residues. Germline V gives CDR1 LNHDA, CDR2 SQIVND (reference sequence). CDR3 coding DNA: TGTGCCAGTAGTCAGTCCGATAGCAATCAGCCCCAGCATTTT. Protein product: CASSQSDSNQPQHF.

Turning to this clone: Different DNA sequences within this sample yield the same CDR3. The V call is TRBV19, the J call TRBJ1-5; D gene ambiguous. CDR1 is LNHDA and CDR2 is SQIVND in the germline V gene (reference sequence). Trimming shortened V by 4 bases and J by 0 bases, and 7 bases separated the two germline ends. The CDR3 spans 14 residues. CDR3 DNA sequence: TGTGCCAGTAGTACGACGGGTAGCAATCAGCCCCAGCATTTT. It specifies CASSTTGSNQPQHF.

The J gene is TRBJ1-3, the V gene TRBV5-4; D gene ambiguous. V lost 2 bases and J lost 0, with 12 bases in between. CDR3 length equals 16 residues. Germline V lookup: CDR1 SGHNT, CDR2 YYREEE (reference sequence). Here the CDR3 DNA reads TGTGCCAGCAGCTTACCTGCCTCCGGCTCTGGAAACACCATATATTTT. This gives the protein CASSLPASGSGNTIYF.

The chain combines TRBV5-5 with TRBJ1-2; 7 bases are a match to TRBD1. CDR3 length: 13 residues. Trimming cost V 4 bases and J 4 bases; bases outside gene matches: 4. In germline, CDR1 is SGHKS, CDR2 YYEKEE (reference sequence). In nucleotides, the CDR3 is TGTGCCAGCAGCCGGGACAGCCTCTATGGCTACACCTTC. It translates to CASSRDSLYGYTF. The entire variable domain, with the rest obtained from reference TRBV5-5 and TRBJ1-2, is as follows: DAGVTQSPTHLIKTRGQQVTLRCSPISGHKSVSWYQQVLGQGPQFIFQYYEKEERGRGNFPDRFSARQFPNYSSELNVNALLLGDSALYLCASSRDSLYGYTFGSGTRLTVV.

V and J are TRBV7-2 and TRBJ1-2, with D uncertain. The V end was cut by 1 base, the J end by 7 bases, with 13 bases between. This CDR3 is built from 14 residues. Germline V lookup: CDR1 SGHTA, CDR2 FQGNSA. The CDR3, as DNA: TGTGCCAGCAGCTTAGTGGAGGGTGGGATTGGCTACACCTTC. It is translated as CASSLVEGGIGYTF.

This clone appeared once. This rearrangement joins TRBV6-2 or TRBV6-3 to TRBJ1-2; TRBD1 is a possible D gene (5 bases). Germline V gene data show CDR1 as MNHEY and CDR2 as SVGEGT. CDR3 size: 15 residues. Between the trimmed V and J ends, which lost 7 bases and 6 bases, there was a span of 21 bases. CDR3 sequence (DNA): TGTGCCAGCATCCCGCACCCTGCCAGGGCAGATGGCTACACCTTC. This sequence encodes CASIPHPARADGYTF.

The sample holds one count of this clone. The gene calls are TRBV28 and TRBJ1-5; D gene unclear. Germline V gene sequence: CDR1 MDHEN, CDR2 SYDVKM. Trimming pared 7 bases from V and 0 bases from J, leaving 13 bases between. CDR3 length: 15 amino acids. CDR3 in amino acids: CASTSTTISNQPQHF. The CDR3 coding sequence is TGTGCCAGCACCTCAACTACGATTAGCAATCAGCCCCAGCATTTT. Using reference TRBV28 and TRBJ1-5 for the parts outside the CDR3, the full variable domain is DVKVTQSSRYLVKRTGEKVFLECVQDMDHENMFWYRQDPGLGLRLIYFSYDVKMKEKGDIPEGYSVSREKKERFSLILESASTNQTSMYLCASTSTTISNQPQHFGDGTRLSIL.

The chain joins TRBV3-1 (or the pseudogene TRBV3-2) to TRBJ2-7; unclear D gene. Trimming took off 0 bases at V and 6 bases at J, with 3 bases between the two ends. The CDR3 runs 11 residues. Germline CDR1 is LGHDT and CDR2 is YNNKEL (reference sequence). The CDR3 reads CASSQDSEQYF. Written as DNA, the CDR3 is TGTGCCAGCAGCCAAGATAGCGAGCAGTACTTC.

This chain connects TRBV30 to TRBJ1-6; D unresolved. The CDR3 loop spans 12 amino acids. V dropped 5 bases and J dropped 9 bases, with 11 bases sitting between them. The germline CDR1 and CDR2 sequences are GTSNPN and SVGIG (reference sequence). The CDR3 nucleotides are TGTGCCTGGTCGGTTCGGGTTTCACCCCTCCACTTT. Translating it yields CAWSVRVSPLHF.

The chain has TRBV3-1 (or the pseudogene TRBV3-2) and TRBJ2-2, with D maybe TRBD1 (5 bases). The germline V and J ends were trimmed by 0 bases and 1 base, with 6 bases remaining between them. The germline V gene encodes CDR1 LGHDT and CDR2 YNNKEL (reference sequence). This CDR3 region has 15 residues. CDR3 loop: CASSQDTGNTGELFF. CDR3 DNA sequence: TGTGCCAGCAGCCAAGATACAGGGAACACCGGGGAGCTGTTTTTT.

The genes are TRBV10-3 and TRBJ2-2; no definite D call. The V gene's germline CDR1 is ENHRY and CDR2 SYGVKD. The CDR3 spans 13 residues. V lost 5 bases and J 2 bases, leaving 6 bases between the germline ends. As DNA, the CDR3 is TGTGCCATCAGTAAGCCTAACACCGGGGAGCTGTTTTTT. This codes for CAISKPNTGELFF.

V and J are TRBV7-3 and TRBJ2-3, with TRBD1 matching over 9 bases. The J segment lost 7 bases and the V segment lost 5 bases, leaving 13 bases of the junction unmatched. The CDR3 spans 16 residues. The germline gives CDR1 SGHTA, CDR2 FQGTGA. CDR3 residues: CASSPHGTGTSNTQYF. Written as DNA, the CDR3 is TGTGCCAGCAGCCCCCACGGGACAGGGACGTCAAATACGCAGTATTTT.

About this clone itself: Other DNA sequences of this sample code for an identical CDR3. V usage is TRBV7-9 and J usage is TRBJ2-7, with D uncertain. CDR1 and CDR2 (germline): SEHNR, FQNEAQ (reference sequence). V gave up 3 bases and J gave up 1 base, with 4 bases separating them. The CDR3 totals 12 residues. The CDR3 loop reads CASSFLSYEQYF. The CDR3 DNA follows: TGTGCCAGCAGCTTTCTGTCCTACGAGCAGTACTTC.

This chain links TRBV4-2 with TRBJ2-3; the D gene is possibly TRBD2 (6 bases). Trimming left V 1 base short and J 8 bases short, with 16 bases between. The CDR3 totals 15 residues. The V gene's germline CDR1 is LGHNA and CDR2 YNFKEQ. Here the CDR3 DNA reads TGTGCCAGCAGCCAAGGAGGCGGGGCGGGATCTACGCAGTATTTT. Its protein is CASSQGGGAGSTQYF.

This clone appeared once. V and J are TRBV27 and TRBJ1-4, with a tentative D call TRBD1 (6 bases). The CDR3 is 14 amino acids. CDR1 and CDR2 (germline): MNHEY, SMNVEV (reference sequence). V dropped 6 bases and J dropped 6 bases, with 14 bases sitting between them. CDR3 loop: CASSKQGYHEKLFF. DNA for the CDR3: TGTGCCAGCAGCAAACAGGGCTACCATGAAAAACTGTTTTTT.

The CDR3 bases are TGTGCCAGTAGTACCCGAACAGTGAACACTGAAGCTTTCTTT. This gives the protein CASSTRTVNTEAFF. This sequence joins TRBV19 and TRBJ1-1; D gene ambiguous. Looked up from germline, CDR1 is LNHDA and CDR2 is SQIVND (reference sequence). This CDR3 comprises 14 residues. Trimming took 4 bases from V and 0 from J, leaving 9 bases between them.

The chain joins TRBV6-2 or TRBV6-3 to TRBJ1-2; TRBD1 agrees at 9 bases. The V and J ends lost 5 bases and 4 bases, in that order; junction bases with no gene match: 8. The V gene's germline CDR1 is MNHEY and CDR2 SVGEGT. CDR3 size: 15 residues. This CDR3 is CASSRGDRAPYGYTF. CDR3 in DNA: TGTGCCAGCAGTCGGGGGGACAGGGCCCCCTATGGCTACACCTTC.